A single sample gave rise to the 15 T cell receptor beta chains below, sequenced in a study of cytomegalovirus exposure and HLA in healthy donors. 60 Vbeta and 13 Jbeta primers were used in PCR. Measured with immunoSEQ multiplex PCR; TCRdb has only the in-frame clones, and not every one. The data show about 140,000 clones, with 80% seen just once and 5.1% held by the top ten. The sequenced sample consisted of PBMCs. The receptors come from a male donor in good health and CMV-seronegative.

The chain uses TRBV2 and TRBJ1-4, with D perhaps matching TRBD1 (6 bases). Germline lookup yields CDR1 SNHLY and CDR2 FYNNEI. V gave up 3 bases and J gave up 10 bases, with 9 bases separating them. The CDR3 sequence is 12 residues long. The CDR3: CASSDGGRKLFF. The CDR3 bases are TGTGCCAGCAGTGATGGGGGCAGAAAACTGTTTTTT.

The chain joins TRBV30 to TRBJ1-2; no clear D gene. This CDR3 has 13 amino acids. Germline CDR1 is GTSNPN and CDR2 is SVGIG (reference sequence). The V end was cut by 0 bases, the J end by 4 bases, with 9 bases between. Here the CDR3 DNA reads TGTGCCTGGAGTGTTGCAGGCCTCTATGGCTACACCTTC. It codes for CAWSVAGLYGYTF.

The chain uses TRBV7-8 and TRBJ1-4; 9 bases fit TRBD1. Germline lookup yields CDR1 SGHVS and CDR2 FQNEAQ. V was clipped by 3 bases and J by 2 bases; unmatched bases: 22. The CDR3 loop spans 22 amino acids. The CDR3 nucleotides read TGTGCCAGCAGCTTGAGCCGGGACAGGGTTAATCAAGGAAAGTCTACTAATGAAAAACTGTTTTTT. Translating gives CASSLSRDRVNQGKSTNEKLFF.

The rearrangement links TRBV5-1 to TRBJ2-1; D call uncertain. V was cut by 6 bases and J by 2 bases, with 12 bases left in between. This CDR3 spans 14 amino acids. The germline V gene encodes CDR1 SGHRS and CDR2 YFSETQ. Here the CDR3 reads CASTYPGAYNEQFF. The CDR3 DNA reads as TGCGCCAGCACCTACCCAGGCGCCTACAATGAGCAGTTCTTC. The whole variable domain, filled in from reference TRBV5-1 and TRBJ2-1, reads KAGVTQTPRYLIKTRGQQVTLSCSPISGHRSVSWYQQTPGQGLQFLFEYFSETQRNKGNFPGRFSGRQFSNSRSEMNVSTLELGDSALYLCASTYPGAYNEQFFGPGTRLTVL.

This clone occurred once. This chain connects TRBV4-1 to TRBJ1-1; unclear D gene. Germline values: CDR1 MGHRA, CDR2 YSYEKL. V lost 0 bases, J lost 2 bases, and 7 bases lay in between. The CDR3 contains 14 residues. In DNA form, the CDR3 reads TGCGCCAGCAGCCAAGATAGCAGAAACACTGAAGCTTTCTTT. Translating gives CASSQDSRNTEAFF.

The CDR3 loop reads CASTIGSGTEQYF. The CDR3 DNA reads as TGTGCCAGCACAATCGGTAGTGGGACAGAGCAGTACTTC. The rearrangement links TRBV28 to TRBJ2-7; TRBD1 is a possible D gene (6 bases). Trimming pared 7 bases from V and 7 bases from J, leaving 17 bases between. The CDR3 consists of 13 residues. From germline, CDR1 is MDHEN and CDR2 SYDVKM.

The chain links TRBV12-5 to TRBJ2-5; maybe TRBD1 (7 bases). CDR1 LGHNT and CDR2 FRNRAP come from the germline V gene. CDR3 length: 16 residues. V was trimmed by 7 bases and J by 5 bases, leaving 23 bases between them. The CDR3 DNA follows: TGTGCTAGTGCCGCAGGGGGGAATCGTTTTTGGGAGACCCAGTACTTC. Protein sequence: CASAAGGNRFWETQYF.

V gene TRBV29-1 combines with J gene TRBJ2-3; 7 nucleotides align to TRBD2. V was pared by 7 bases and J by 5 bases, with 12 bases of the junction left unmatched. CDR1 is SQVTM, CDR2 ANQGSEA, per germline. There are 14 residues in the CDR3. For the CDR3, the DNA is TGCAGCGCGGGGCGGGGGAGAGTCGGAGATACGCAGTATTTT. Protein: CSAGRGRVGDTQYF.

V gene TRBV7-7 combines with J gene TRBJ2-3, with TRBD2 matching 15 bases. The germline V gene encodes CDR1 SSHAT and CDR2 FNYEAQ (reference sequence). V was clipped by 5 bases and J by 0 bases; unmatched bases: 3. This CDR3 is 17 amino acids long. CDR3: CASSLGTSGGSTDTQYF. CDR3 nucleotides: TGTGCCAGCAGCCTGGGGACTAGCGGGGGGAGCACAGATACGCAGTATTTT.

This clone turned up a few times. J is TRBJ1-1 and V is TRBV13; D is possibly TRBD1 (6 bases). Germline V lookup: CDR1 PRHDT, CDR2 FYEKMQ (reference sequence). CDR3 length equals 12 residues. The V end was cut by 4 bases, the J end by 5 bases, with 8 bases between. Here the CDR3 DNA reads TGTGCCAGCAGCTCAACAGGGACTGAAGCTTTCTTT. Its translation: CASSSTGTEAFF.

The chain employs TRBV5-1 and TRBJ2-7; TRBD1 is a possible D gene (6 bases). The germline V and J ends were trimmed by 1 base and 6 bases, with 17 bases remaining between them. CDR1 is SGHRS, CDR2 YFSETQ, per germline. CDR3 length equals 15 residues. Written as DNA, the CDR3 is TGCGCCAGCAGCTTGAGTCAGGGGAGATTCTCCGAGCAGTACTTC. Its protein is CASSLSQGRFSEQYF.

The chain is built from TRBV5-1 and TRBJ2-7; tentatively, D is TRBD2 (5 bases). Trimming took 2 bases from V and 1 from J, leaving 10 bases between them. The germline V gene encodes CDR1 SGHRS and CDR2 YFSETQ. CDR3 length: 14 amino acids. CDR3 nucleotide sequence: TGCGCCAGCAGCTTTTCCGAGGGTTCCTACGAGCAGTACTTC. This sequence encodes CASSFSEGSYEQYF.

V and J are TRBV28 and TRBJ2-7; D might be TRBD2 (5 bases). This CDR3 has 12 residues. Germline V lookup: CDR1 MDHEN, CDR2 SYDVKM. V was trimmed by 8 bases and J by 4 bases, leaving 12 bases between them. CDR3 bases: TGTGCCAGCCGGGCTGGGGAGTACGAGCAGTACTTC. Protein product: CASRAGEYEQYF.

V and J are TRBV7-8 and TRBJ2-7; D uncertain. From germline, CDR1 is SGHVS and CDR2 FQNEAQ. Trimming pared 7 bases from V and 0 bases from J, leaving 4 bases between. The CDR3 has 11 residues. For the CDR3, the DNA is TGTGCCAGCACCCGCTCCTACGAGCAGTACTTC. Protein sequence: CASTRSYEQYF. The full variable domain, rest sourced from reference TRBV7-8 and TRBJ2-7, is GAGVSQSPRYKVAKRGQDVALRCDPISGHVSLFWYQQALGQGPEFLTYFQNEAQLDKSGLPSDRFFAERPEGSVSTLKIQRTQQEDSAVYLCASTRSYEQYFGPGTRLTVT.

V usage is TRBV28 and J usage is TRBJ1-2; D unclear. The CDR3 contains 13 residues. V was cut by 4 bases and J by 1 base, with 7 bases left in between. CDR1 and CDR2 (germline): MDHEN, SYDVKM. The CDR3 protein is CASSSQNNYGYTF. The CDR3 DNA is TGTGCCAGCAGTTCCCAGAATAACTATGGCTACACCTTC.